This TCR beta chain was recovered during a study of cytomegalovirus exposure and HLA in healthy donors. The PCR had 60 Vbeta and 13 Jbeta primers. Clones were read by immunoSEQ multiplex PCR, and TCRdb kept only the in-frame ones, dropping some. The repertoire consists of 65,000 to 100,000 clones, with about 79% occurring once and the leading ten covering nearly 6%. This clone is a singleton in its sample. At the time of sampling, donors were nominally healthy, though unrecorded immune exposures were likely. The CDR3 is made up of 15 amino acids. Germline loops: CDR1 LNHDA, CDR2 SQIVND (reference sequence). V was trimmed by 7 bases and J by 4 bases, leaving 19 bases between them.

V gene TRBV19 combines with J gene TRBJ1-2; D uncertain. Specimen: PBMCs. The sequence came from a female donor in good health and CMV-seronegative. The CDR3 loop reads CASTGSVTGGYGYTF. CDR3 sequence (DNA): TGTGCCAGTACCGGGTCCGTGACCGGTGGCTATGGCTACACCTTC.